The 15 T cell receptor beta chains reported below all come from one sample, sequenced in a study of graft-versus-host responses after intestinal transplantation. Sequencing was performed with immunoSEQ multiplex PCR; in TCRdb, only in-frame clones are kept and a portion is missing. The top ten hold around 7.8% of the sample, which has roughly 80,000 clones, around 90% seen once. Their specific antigens are unknown. Sample: unstimulated CD8+ T cells sorted from spleen or lymph node cells, taken before transplant. These TCRs come from a human donor who was the organ donor for an intestinal transplant.

CDR3 nucleotide sequence: TGTGCCTGGGGCCCCGGGACAGGGGACGAAAAACTGTTTTTT. Translating it yields CAWGPGTGDEKLFF. This sequence joins TRBV30 and TRBJ1-4, with TRBD1 identical over 10 bases. This CDR3 spans 14 amino acids. V gave up 5 bases and J gave up 8 bases; unmatched junction bases: 8. The germline V gene encodes CDR1 GTSNPN and CDR2 SVGIG (reference sequence).

The J gene is TRBJ1-2, the V gene TRBV7-9, with TRBD1 as a possible D gene (5 bases). Germline CDR1 reads SEHNR; CDR2 reads FQNEAQ (reference sequence). The CDR3 has 13 residues. V was pared by 4 bases and J by 6 bases, with 12 bases between. CDR3: CASSYGTADGYTF. CDR3 nucleotide sequence: TGTGCCAGCAGCTACGGGACGGCGGATGGCTACACCTTC.

The chain combines TRBV7-3 with TRBJ2-7; D unresolved. The CDR3 is 14 residues long. The germline V gene has CDR1 SGHTA and CDR2 FQGTGA. V lost 2 bases to trimming and J lost 2 bases, with 10 bases between them. CDR3 nucleotides: TGTGCCAGCAGCTTAGGGTTAGGGCCCTACGAGCAGTACTTC. This gives the protein CASSLGLGPYEQYF.

The chain has TRBV29-1 and TRBJ1-2, with D possibly TRBD1 on 6 matching bases. The CDR3 contains 13 residues. V lost 6 bases and J lost 7, with 18 bases in between. Germline CDR1 reads SQVTM; CDR2 reads ANQGSEA. The CDR3 reads CSVVDSPVRGYTF. The CDR3 DNA follows: TGCAGCGTCGTGGACAGCCCCGTCCGTGGCTACACCTTC.

The chain carries TRBV14 and TRBJ1-6; D call uncertain. V was clipped by 1 base and J by 9 bases, with 16 bases between them. The germline gives CDR1 SGHDN, CDR2 FVKESK. This CDR3 has 16 amino acids. CDR3 DNA: TGTGCCAGCAGCCAAGCCCCCGTTGGGGAGAGTTCACCCCTCCACTTT. This translates into CASSQAPVGESSPLHF.

This clone was detected only once. V and J are TRBV28 and TRBJ1-5, with D possibly being TRBD1 (6 bases). Germline CDR1 is MDHEN and CDR2 is SYDVKM. The V end lost 5 bases, the J end lost 9 bases, and 8 bases lay between the germline ends. The CDR3 runs to 11 residues. CDR3 residues: CASSTGRPQHF. CDR3 sequence (DNA): TGTGCCAGCAGTACAGGGAGGCCCCAGCATTTT.

This chain connects TRBV4-2 to TRBJ1-4; TRBD1 matches 10 bases. There are 16 residues in the CDR3. The germline CDR1 and CDR2 sequences are LGHNA and YNFKEQ. Trimming at V came to 5 bases and at J to 2 bases, leaving 5 bases not matched to a gene. The CDR3 is CASSSTGGSTNEKLFF. The CDR3 DNA is TGTGCCAGCAGCTCGACAGGGGGCTCCACTAATGAAAAACTGTTTTTT.

The rearrangement joins TRBV5-1 to TRBJ1-2; perhaps TRBD1 as D (5 bases). CDR3 length equals 14 residues. CDR1 and CDR2 (germline): SGHRS, YFSETQ. The germline V and J ends were trimmed by 0 bases and 5 bases, with 11 bases remaining between them. CDR3 nucleotide sequence: TGCGCCAGCAGCTTGGTTTGGGGGGAATATGGCTACACCTTC. It encodes CASSLVWGEYGYTF.

The chain employs TRBV7-6 and TRBJ2-5; 7 bases line up with TRBD1. V gave up 4 bases and J gave up 2 bases; unmatched junction bases: 4. This CDR3 comprises 14 residues. CDR1 is SGHVS, CDR2 FNYEAQ, per germline. For the CDR3, the DNA is TGTGCCAGCAGCTACAGGGGTGAGCAAGAGACCCAGTACTTC. This codes for CASSYRGEQETQYF. Drawing the rest from reference TRBV7-6 and TRBJ2-5, the complete variable domain is GAGVSQSPRYKVTKRGQDVALRCDPISGHVSLYWYRQALGQGPEFLTYFNYEAQQDKSGLPNDRFSAERPEGSISTLTIQRTEQRDSAMYRCASSYRGEQETQYFGPGTRLLVL.

The V gene is TRBV9, the J gene TRBJ2-7; no clear D gene. Germline CDR1 and CDR2: SGDLS and YYNGEE. The CDR3 consists of 14 residues. Trimming removed 0 bases from V and 3 bases from J, with 10 bases in between. The CDR3 reads CASSVGPGRYEQYF. For the CDR3, the DNA is TGTGCCAGCAGCGTAGGCCCAGGCCGCTACGAGCAGTACTTC.

This clone appeared once. This chain uses TRBV4-2 with TRBJ2-3; 7 bases are shared with TRBD2. CDR1 and CDR2 from the germline V gene are LGHNA and YNFKEQ. Unmatched junction bases numbered 7, after V lost 1 base and J lost 3 bases. The CDR3 length is 16 residues. CDR3 loop: CASSQGAGEGTDTQYF. The CDR3 bases are TGTGCCAGCAGCCAAGGGGCGGGGGAGGGAACAGATACGCAGTATTTT.

The chain links TRBV18 to TRBJ2-7; 8 nucleotides agree with TRBD1. This CDR3 is 12 amino acids long. V shed 5 bases, J shed 6 bases, and the junction held 3 bases outside the gene matches. The germline V gene encodes CDR1 KGHSH and CDR2 LQKENI. The CDR3 region is CASSYTGGEQYF. CDR3 sequence (DNA): TGTGCCAGCTCATATACAGGGGGCGAGCAGTACTTC.

This sequence joins TRBV9 and TRBJ1-2; a weak D match, TRBD1 (6 bases). This CDR3 comprises 16 residues. Trimming shortened V by 3 bases and J by 2 bases, and 17 bases separated the two germline ends. CDR1 SGDLS and CDR2 YYNGEE come from the germline V gene. Here the CDR3 reads CASSALASDRNYGYTF. In DNA form, the CDR3 reads TGTGCCAGCAGCGCCTTAGCCTCGGACAGAAACTATGGCTACACCTTC.

The chain carries TRBV5-4 and TRBJ2-7, with unresolved D. The CDR3 totals 13 residues. V shed 5 bases and J shed 0 bases, with 9 bases lying between them. CDR1 is SGHNT and CDR2 is YYREEE in the germline V gene (reference sequence). Here the CDR3 reads CASRLGSSYEQYF. In DNA, the CDR3 is TGTGCCAGCAGGCTGGGCAGCTCCTACGAGCAGTACTTC.

Note on this clone: A read error may account for a junction end that differs from germline. This chain connects TRBV5-1 to TRBJ1-1; D ambiguous. Germline V gene data show CDR1 as SGHRS and CDR2 as YFSETQ. CDR3 size: 14 residues. In nucleotides, the CDR3 is TGCGCCAGCGGCTTTGTCTCAGCGAACACTGAAGCTTTCTTT. It is translated as CASGFVSANTEAFF.